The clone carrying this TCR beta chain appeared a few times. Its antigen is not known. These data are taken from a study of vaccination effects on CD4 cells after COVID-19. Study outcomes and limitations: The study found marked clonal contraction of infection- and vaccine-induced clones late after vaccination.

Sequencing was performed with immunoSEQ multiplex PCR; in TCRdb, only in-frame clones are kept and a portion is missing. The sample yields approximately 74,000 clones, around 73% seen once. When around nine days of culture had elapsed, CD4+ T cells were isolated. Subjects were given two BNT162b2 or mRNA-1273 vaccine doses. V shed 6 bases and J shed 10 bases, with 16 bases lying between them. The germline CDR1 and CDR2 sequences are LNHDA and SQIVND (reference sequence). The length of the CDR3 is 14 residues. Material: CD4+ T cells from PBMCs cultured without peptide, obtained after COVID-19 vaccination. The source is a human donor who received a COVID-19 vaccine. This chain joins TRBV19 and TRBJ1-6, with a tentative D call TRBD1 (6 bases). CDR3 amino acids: CASRAVGGGSPLHF. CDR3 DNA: TGTGCCAGTAGGGCCGTGGGGGGCGGATCACCCCTCCACTTT.